These 23 T cell receptor beta chains were all obtained from the same sample, sequenced in a study of cytotoxic CD8 clonotypes in ibrutinib-treated CLL. Assay: immunoSEQ multiplex PCR; the TCRdb copy retains only in-frame clones and omits some. The sample records 52,000 or so clones, roughly 50% being singletons. Sequences were derived from PBMCs, sampled at disease progression, from a patient treated with ibrutinib. Every receptor here comes from a human donor with chronic lymphocytic leukemia.

This sequence joins TRBV28 and TRBJ2-7; a weak D match, TRBD1 (5 bases). From germline, CDR1 is MDHEN and CDR2 SYDVKM. There are 15 residues in the CDR3. Trimming took off 4 bases at V and 3 bases at J, with 16 bases between the two ends. The DNA for the CDR3 is TGTGCCAGCAGTTCGAGCACACAGGCCGACTACGAGCAGTACTTC. Encoded protein: CASSSSTQADYEQYF.

The rearrangement uses TRBV5-1 and TRBJ1-2, with 9 bases that match TRBD1. Germline-derived CDR1 and CDR2 are SGHRS and YFSETQ. The CDR3 length is 12 residues. The trim removed 4 bases at V and 7 bases at J, leaving 2 bases unmatched. CDR3 sequence (DNA): TGCGCCAGCAGCAGGGACAGGGCTGGCTACACCTTC. Residues: CASSRDRAGYTF.

The chain carries TRBV27 and TRBJ2-6; TRBD2 matches 11 bases. This CDR3 is 21 amino acids long. Germline CDR1 is MNHEY and CDR2 is SMNVEV (reference sequence). Trimming cost V 5 bases and J 0 bases; bases outside gene matches: 15. CDR3 in DNA: TGTGCCAGCAGTCCCCTGGTACTAGCGGGGGTCTGGAGCTCTGGGGCCAACGTCCTGACTTTC. It specifies CASSPLVLAGVWSSGANVLTF.

The chain carries TRBV29-1 and TRBJ2-2; D not certain. The length of the CDR3 is 13 residues. In germline, CDR1 is SQVTM, CDR2 ANQGSEA. V was clipped by 5 bases and J by 1 base, with 8 bases between them. CDR3 bases: TGCAGCGTTCAGGACGGGAACACCGGGGAGCTGTTTTTT. Translated: CSVQDGNTGELFF.

This clone was counted between two and nine times. The chain is built from TRBV9 and TRBJ1-4; D not resolved. V lost 0 bases and J lost 8, with 11 bases in between. Germline-derived CDR1 and CDR2 are SGDLS and YYNGEE. The CDR3 runs to 14 residues. CDR3: CASSVGGSREKLFF. CDR3 nucleotides: TGTGCCAGCAGCGTAGGGGGTTCTCGGGAAAAACTGTTTTTT.

The chain joins TRBV5-1 to TRBJ2-7; TRBD2 aligns across 14 bases. Germline assignment: CDR1 SGHRS and CDR2 YFSETQ. Unmatched junction bases numbered 4, after V lost 4 bases and J lost 4 bases. The CDR3 covers 15 residues. Here the CDR3 reads CASSRTSGGRYEQYF. In nucleotides, the CDR3 is TGCGCCAGCAGCCGGACTAGCGGGGGGCGATACGAGCAGTACTTC. Filled out from reference TRBV5-1 and TRBJ2-7, the complete variable domain reads KAGVTQTPRYLIKTRGQQVTLSCSPISGHRSVSWYQQTPGQGLQFLFEYFSETQRNKGNFPGRFSGRQFSNSRSEMNVSTLELGDSALYLCASSRTSGGRYEQYFGPGTRLTVT.

This chain connects TRBV15 to TRBJ1-5, with TRBD1 identical over 7 bases. Unmatched junction bases numbered 10, after V lost 5 bases and J lost 6 bases. This CDR3 contains 15 residues. Germline CDR1 and CDR2: LNHNV and YYDKDF (reference sequence). The CDR3 DNA follows: TGTGCCACCAGCCCAGACAGGGAAAAAACTCAGCCCCAGCATTTT. Translation: CATSPDREKTQPQHF.

This chain joins TRBV6-5 and TRBJ2-7, with D unresolved. The CDR3 loop spans 14 amino acids. The V end lost 0 bases, the J end lost 3 bases, and 9 bases lay between the germline ends. The germline V gene has CDR1 MNHEY and CDR2 SVGAGI. The CDR3 loop reads CASSYSTTGYEQYF. CDR3 in DNA: TGTGCCAGCAGTTACTCGACAACGGGCTACGAGCAGTACTTC.

This chain joins TRBV25-1 and TRBJ1-2; D unresolved. The V and J ends lost 3 bases and 5 bases respectively, with 4 bases between them. The CDR3 consists of 11 residues. Germline V gives CDR1 MGHDK, CDR2 SYGVNS. In nucleotides, the CDR3 is TGTGCCAGCAGTGACGGATATGGCTACACCTTC. It encodes CASSDGYGYTF.

The V call is TRBV10-3, the J call TRBJ2-7; 9 bases agree with TRBD1. V lost 6 bases and J lost 0; bases outside the gene matches: 3. In germline, CDR1 is ENHRY, CDR2 SYGVKD. CDR3 size: 14 residues. The CDR3, as DNA: TGTGCCATCAGGGGACAGGGCGACTCCTACGAGCAGTACTTC. This gives the protein CAIRGQGDSYEQYF.

V and J are TRBV6-6 and TRBJ2-7; D unresolved. CDR1 and CDR2 (germline): MNHNY, SVGAGI (reference sequence). With 0 bases removed from V and 12 bases from J, the gap between germline ends came to 18 bases. This CDR3 spans 14 amino acids. The CDR3 DNA reads as TGTGCCAGCAGTTACTCGAGTACCGATCTTATGGCGTACTTC. It codes for CASSYSSTDLMAYF.

The rearrangement uses TRBV5-8 and TRBJ1-4; a possible D gene is TRBD1 (5 bases). Trimming removed 6 bases at V and 7 bases at J, with 10 bases between. The CDR3 is 12 amino acids. The germline CDR1 and CDR2 sequences are SGHTS and YDEGEE. The chain's CDR3 is CASNGAFEKLFF. As DNA, the CDR3 is TGTGCCAGCAACGGGGCGTTTGAAAAACTGTTTTTT.

V and J are TRBV7-3 and TRBJ2-7; 7 nucleotides align to TRBD2. V lost 8 bases to trimming and J lost 1 base; unmatched junction nucleotides: 8. CDR1 is SGHTA, CDR2 FQGTGA, per germline. The CDR3 length is 14 residues. CDR3 coding DNA: TGTGCCAGCGCGGGGGAGAGCCCTTCCTACGAGCAGTACTTC. Translated: CASAGESPSYEQYF.

A few counts support this clone. V usage is TRBV7-2 and J usage is TRBJ1-4; TRBD1 might be the D (5 bases). There are 15 residues in the CDR3. The V and J ends lost 7 bases and 8 bases respectively, with 20 bases between them. Germline values: CDR1 SGHTA, CDR2 FQGNSA. CDR3 in amino acids: CASKPRVGTGEKLFF. In DNA form, the CDR3 reads TGTGCCAGCAAACCAAGGGTTGGGACGGGGGAAAAACTGTTTTTT.

This clone showed up just a few times. The V call is TRBV27, the J call TRBJ2-7; 7 nucleotides agree with TRBD2. This CDR3 is built from 14 residues. The J segment lost 5 bases and the V segment lost 3 bases, leaving 7 bases of the junction unmatched. Germline assignment: CDR1 MNHEY and CDR2 SMNVEV (reference sequence). The CDR3 protein is CASSFRGEEDEQYF. In nucleotides, the CDR3 is TGTGCCAGCAGTTTCCGGGGGGAGGAGGACGAGCAGTACTTC.

This chain joins TRBV20-1 and TRBJ2-1; no firm D call. Trimming pared 6 bases from V and 8 bases from J, leaving 11 bases between. The CDR3 contains 11 residues. Germline loops: CDR1 DFQATT, CDR2 SNEGSKA (reference sequence). The DNA of the CDR3 is TGCAGTGCCCGCGGCCTCCATGAGCAGTTCTTC. Translation: CSARGLHEQFF.

This chain uses TRBV15 with TRBJ1-5; D is ambiguous. The CDR3 length is 13 residues. Trimming took 0 bases from V and 5 from J, leaving 5 bases between them. Germline loops: CDR1 LNHNV, CDR2 YYDKDF (reference sequence). The CDR3 DNA follows: TGTGCCACCAGCAGAGATCCTGATCAGCCCCAGCATTTT. Protein: CATSRDPDQPQHF.

This clone was counted a few times. The genes are TRBV11-2 and TRBJ1-6, with TRBD1 identical over 7 bases. The CDR3 is 16 residues long. V shed 0 bases, J shed 6 bases, and the junction held 5 bases outside the gene matches. The germline V gene has CDR1 SGHAT and CDR2 FQNNGV. The CDR3 sequence: CASSLDQGGRNSPLHF. Here the CDR3 DNA reads TGTGCCAGCAGCTTAGATCAGGGGGGCCGTAATTCACCCCTCCACTTT. Complete variable domain (other parts from reference TRBV11-2 and TRBJ1-6): EAGVAQSPRYKIIEKRQSVAFWCNPISGHATLYWYQQILGQGPKLLIQFQNNGVVDDSQLPKDRFSAERLKGVDSTLKIQPAKLEDSAVYLCASSLDQGGRNSPLHFGNGTRLTVT.

J is TRBJ2-5 and V is TRBV5-1; 9 positions agree with TRBD1. This CDR3 is built from 15 residues. Germline trimming cut 4 bases from V and 5 bases from J; bases unmatched to any gene: 9. The germline CDR1 and CDR2 sequences are SGHRS and YFSETQ. CDR3 sequence (DNA): TGCGCCAGCAGCAAGCGGGACAGGGCCACGGAGACCCAGTACTTC. Amino acids: CASSKRDRATETQYF.

This rearrangement joins TRBV11-3 to TRBJ1-1; unclear D gene. The V and J ends lost 1 base and 3 bases respectively, with 6 bases between them. The CDR3 sequence is 13 residues long. The germline V gene has CDR1 SGHNT and CDR2 YENEEA. This CDR3 is CASSLGGDTEAFF. CDR3 nucleotide sequence: TGTGCCAGCAGCTTAGGTGGGGACACTGAAGCTTTCTTT.

This clone was detected only a few times. The rearrangement uses TRBV2 and TRBJ2-3; TRBD2 aligns across 9 bases. Germline assignment: CDR1 SNHLY and CDR2 FYNNEI. J gave up 0 bases and V 2 bases, and 3 bases lay outside the gene matches. The CDR3 totals 16 residues. The CDR3 DNA is TGTGCCAGCAGTGAACAAAGCGGGGGGAGCACAGATACGCAGTATTTT. Translation: CASSEQSGGSTDTQYF.

This clone was counted once. For the CDR3, the DNA is TGTGCCAGTAAACGCGATACTAACTATGGCTACACCTTC. Protein: CASKRDTNYGYTF. This chain links TRBV19 with TRBJ1-2; the D is unclear. CDR1 and CDR2 (germline): LNHDA, SQIVND (reference sequence). Trimming removed 7 bases from V and 0 bases from J, with 9 bases in between. This CDR3 contains 13 residues.

The chain couples TRBV2 to TRBJ1-2, with a tentative D call TRBD1 (6 bases). The germline V and J ends were trimmed by 7 bases and 6 bases, with 15 bases remaining between them. The CDR3 is 13 amino acids. The germline V gene has CDR1 SNHLY and CDR2 FYNNEI. For the CDR3, the DNA is TGTGCCAGCACCCAAGATCAGGGGAATGGCTACACCTTC. Translation gives CASTQDQGNGYTF. The whole variable domain, filled in from reference TRBV2 and TRBJ1-2, reads EPEVTQTPSHQVTQMGQEVILRCVPISNHLYFYWYRQILGQKVEFLVSFYNNEISEKSEIFDDQFSVERPDGSNFTLKIRSTKLEDSAMYFCASTQDQGNGYTFGSGTRLTVV.